This T cell receptor (beta chain) stems from a study of cytomegalovirus exposure and HLA in healthy donors. This CDR3 region has 15 residues. Trimming cost V 0 bases and J 4 bases, with 10 bases left between them. Germline CDR1 is MNHEY and CDR2 is SMNVEV (reference sequence). PCR used 60 Vbeta primers and 13 Jbeta primers. TCRdb's copy holds only in-frame clones and misses some; the assay was immunoSEQ multiplex PCR. The sample yields approximately 200,000 clones, about 80% seen once. The V gene is TRBV27, the J gene TRBJ1-5; the D gene is possibly TRBD1 (6 bases). The TCR was taken from a woman in her thirties in good health and CMV-seropositive. Material: PBMCs. The CDR3: CASSLSDSLNQPQHF. In nucleotides, the CDR3 is TGTGCCAGCAGTTTATCGGACAGCTTGAATCAGCCCCAGCATTTT.